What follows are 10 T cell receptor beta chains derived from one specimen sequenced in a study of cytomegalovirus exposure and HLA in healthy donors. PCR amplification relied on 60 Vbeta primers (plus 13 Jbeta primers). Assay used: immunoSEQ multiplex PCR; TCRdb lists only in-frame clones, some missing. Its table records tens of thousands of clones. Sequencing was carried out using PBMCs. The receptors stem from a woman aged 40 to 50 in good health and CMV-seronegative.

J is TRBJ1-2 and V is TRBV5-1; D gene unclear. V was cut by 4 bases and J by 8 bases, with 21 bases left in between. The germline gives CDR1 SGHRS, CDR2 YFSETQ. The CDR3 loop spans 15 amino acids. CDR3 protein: CASSGRTDGSDGYTF. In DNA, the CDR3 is TGCGCCAGCAGCGGCCGTACTGACGGGTCCGACGGCTACACCTTC. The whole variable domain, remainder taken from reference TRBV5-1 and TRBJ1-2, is KAGVTQTPRYLIKTRGQQVTLSCSPISGHRSVSWYQQTPGQGLQFLFEYFSETQRNKGNFPGRFSGRQFSNSRSEMNVSTLELGDSALYLCASSGRTDGSDGYTFGSGTRLTVV.

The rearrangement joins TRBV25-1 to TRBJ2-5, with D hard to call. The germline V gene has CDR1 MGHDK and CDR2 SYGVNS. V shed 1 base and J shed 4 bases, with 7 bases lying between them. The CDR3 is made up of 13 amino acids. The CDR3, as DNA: TGTGCCAGCAGTGAATCCGTTCGAGAGACCCAGTACTTC. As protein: CASSESVRETQYF.

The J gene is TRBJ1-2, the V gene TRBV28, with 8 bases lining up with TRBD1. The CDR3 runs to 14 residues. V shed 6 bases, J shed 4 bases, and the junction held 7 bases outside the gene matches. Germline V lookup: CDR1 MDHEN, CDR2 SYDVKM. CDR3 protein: CASRAQGAFYGYTF. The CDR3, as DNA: TGTGCCAGCAGGGCTCAGGGGGCTTTCTATGGCTACACCTTC.

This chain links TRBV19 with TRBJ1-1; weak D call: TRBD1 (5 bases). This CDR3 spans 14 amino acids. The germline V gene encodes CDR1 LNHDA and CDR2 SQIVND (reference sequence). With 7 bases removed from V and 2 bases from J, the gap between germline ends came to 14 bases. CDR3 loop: CASKKGVQNTEAFF. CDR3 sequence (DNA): TGTGCCAGTAAAAAAGGGGTCCAAAACACTGAAGCTTTCTTT. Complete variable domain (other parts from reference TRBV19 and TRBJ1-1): DGGITQSPKYLFRKEGQNVTLSCEQNLNHDAMYWYRQDPGQGLRLIYYSQIVNDFQKGDIAEGYSVSREKKESFPLTVTSAQKNPTAFYLCASKKGVQNTEAFFGQGTRLTVV.

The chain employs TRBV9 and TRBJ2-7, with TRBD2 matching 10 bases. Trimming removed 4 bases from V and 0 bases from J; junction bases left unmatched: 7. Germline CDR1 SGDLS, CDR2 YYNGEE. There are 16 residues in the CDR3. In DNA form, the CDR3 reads TGTGCCAGCAGCCGACTAGCGGGCGCGAGCTCCTACGAGCAGTACTTC. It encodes CASSRLAGASSYEQYF.

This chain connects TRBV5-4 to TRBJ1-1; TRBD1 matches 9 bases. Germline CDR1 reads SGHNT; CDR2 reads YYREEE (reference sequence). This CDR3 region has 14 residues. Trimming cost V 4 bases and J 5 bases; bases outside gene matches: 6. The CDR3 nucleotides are TGTGCCAGCAGCAACCGCGACAGGGGGACTGAAGCTTTCTTT. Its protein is CASSNRDRGTEAFF.

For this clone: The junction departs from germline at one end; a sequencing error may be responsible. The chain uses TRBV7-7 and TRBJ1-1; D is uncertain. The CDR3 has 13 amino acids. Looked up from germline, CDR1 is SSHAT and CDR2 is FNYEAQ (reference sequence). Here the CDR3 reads CASSLDVGTEAFF. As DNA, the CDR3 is TGTGCTAGCAGCTTAGACGTCGGCACTGAAGCTTTCTTT.

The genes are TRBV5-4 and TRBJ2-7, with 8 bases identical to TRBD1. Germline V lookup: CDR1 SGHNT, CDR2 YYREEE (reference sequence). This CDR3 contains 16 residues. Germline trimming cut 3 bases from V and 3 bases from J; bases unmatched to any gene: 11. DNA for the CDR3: TGTGCCAGCAGCTCAAGCCCGGGACAGGTATACTACGAGCAGTACTTC. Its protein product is CASSSSPGQVYYEQYF.

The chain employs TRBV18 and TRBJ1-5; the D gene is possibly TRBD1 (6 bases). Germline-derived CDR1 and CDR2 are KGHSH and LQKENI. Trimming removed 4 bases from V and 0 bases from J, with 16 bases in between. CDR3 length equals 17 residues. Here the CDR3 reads CASSLETGSYSNQPQHF. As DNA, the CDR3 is TGTGCCAGCTCACTCGAAACAGGGTCATATAGCAATCAGCCCCAGCATTTT.

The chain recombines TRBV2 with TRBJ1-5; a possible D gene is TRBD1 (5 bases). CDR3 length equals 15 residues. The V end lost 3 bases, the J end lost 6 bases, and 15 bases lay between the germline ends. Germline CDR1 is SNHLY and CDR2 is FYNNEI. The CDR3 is CASSEGARVGQPQHF. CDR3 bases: TGTGCCAGCAGTGAGGGCGCCAGGGTCGGTCAGCCCCAGCATTTT.